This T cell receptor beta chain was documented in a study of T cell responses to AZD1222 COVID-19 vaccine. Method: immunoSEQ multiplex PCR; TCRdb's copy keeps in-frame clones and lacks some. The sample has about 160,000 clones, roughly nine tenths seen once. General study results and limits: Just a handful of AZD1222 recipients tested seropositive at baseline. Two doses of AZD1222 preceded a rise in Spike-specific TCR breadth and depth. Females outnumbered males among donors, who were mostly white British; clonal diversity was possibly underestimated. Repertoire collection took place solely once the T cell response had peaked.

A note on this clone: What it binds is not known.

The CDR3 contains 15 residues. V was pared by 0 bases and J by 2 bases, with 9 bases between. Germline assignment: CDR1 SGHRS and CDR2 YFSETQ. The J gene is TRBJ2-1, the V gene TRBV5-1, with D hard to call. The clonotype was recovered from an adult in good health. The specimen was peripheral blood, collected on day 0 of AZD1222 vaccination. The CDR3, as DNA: TGCGCCAGCAGCTTGGGTGATACGACCTACAATGAGCAGTTCTTC. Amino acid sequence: CASSLGDTTYNEQFF. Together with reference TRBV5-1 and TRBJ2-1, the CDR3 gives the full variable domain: KAGVTQTPRYLIKTRGQQVTLSCSPISGHRSVSWYQQTPGQGLQFLFEYFSETQRNKGNFPGRFSGRQFSNSRSEMNVSTLELGDSALYLCASSLGDTTYNEQFFGPGTRLTVL.